Sequencing of this T cell receptor (beta chain) was carried out in a study of blood T cells in healthy people across ages. Study-level results: No one knew whether donors had CMV, which possibly confounded expanded clonotype changes. When set beside aged donors, long-lived donors presented more naive CD4+ cells and higher diversity.

As concerns this clonotype: Its antigen is still unknown.

With 4 bases removed from V and 5 bases from J, the gap between germline ends came to 15 bases. The CDR3 has 15 amino acids. Looked up from germline, CDR1 is PRHDT and CDR2 is FYEKMQ (reference sequence). Next came a second PCR, run for about 7 to 12 cycles, which used a sample-barcoded 5' primer along with a J-beta primer mix. TCRdb reanalysed the 5' RACE reads using MiXCR and keeps one entry per CDR3 protein. Of about 780,000 distinct CDR3 sequences detected, roughly 60% appear once; the ten largest clones hold 25% to 35%. Each individual donor underwent a draw of about 9.1 milliliters of peripheral blood. Per sample, no less than 5 micrograms of total RNA were extracted.

The J gene is TRBJ2-4, the V gene TRBV13, with D unclear. Sequenced material: blood. This receptor was taken from a man younger than 40 in good health. The CDR3 protein is CASSSPLGAQNIQYF. The CDR3 DNA reads as TGTGCCAGCAGCTCCCCCTTAGGAGCACAAAACATTCAGTACTTC.